Listed below are T cell receptor beta chains from one sample, sequenced in a study of blood T cell repertoires in COVID-19. Data came from immunoSEQ multiplex PCR; TCRdb stores just in-frame clones and leaves some out. The sample shows about 180,000 clones, about 82% of them seen only once. The sample taken for sequencing was PBMCs or T cells enriched from blood (not recorded which). The receptors come from a woman aged 30 to 39 who had recovered from COVID-19. Each CDR3 is given with its conserved first and last residue. D genes are given only for firm matches. Rows give clone size only sometimes, using once, few, many, or a class for an expanded clone.

D gene,clone size,CDR3 length,V gene,J gene,CDR3 protein,CDR3 DNA
-,-,18,TRBV7-2,TRBJ2-1,CASSLEGAGTSSYNEQFF,TGTGCCAGCAGCCTGGAAGGGGCAGGCACAAGCTCCTACAATGAGCAGTTCTTC
TRBD1,-,16,TRBV7-2,TRBJ2-2,CASSSLPGQGSGELFF,TGTGCCAGCAGCTCGCTGCCGGGACAGGGGTCCGGGGAGCTGTTTTTT
-,-,13,TRBV2,TRBJ1-1,CASTKSENTEAFF,TGTGCCAGCACTAAGTCCGAGAACACTGAAGCTTTCTTT
-,few,12,TRBV7-9,TRBJ2-7,CASSPSSYEQYF,TGTGCCAGCAGCCCCAGCTCCTACGAGCAGTACTTC
TRBD2,-,14,TRBV28,TRBJ2-3,CASRASGSTDTQYF,TGTGCCAGCAGGGCTAGCGGGAGTACAGATACGCAGTATTTT
TRBD1,-,14,TRBV28,TRBJ1-1,CASSPGQGYTEAFF,TGTGCCAGCAGTCCGGGACAGGGCTACACTGAAGCTTTCTTT
TRBD1,once,15,TRBV7-9,TRBJ1-5,CASSKSGTDYQPQHF,TGTGCCAGCAGCAAAAGTGGGACAGACTATCAGCCCCAGCATTTT
-,-,11,TRBV7-2,TRBJ2-3,CASGGSGTQYF,TGTGCCAGCGGAGGAAGCGGGACGCAGTATTTT
-,-,14,TRBV7-2,TRBJ1-3,CASSFSYSGNTIYF,TGTGCCAGCAGCTTTTCGTACTCTGGAAACACCATATATTTT
-,-,9,TRBV11-2,TRBJ2-7,CARHDEQYF,TGTGCCAGACATGACGAGCAGTACTTC
-,-,13,TRBV24-1,TRBJ1-5,CASPGHSIQPQHF,TGTGCCAGTCCGGGACATTCGATTCAGCCCCAGCATTTT
TRBD1,once,16,TRBV5-6,TRBJ2-3,CASSSTGGGGTDTQYF,TGTGCCAGCAGCTCAACAGGGGGCGGGGGCACAGATACGCAGTATTTT
-,once,12,TRBV5-1,TRBJ2-2,CASSHSTGELFF,TGCGCCAGCAGTCATAGCACCGGGGAGCTGTTTTTT
-,-,13,TRBV5-4,TRBJ1-1,CASSSTENTEAFF,TGTGCCAGCAGCTCGACAGAGAACACTGAAGCTTTCTTT
-,once,17,TRBV5-6,TRBJ2-4,CASSLAKTGLAKNIQYF,TGTGCCAGCAGCTTGGCCAAGACAGGACTAGCCAAAAACATTCAGTACTTC
TRBD2,-,15,TRBV19,TRBJ2-5,CASSIREGAGETQYF,TGTGCCAGTAGTATACGGGAGGGCGCAGGAGAGACCCAGTACTTC
-,few,22,TRBV21-1,TRBJ2-7,CASSPTRIPGLAGPVCPYEQYF,TGTGCCAGCAGCCCCACCCGGATACCTGGACTAGCGGGACCCGTTTGTCCCTACGAGCAGTACTTC
-,few,13,TRBV24-1,TRBJ2-7,CATSDPGSYEQYF,TGTGCCACCAGTGACCCAGGGTCCTACGAGCAGTACTTC
TRBD2,-,16,TRBV19,TRBJ2-1,CASSISAGGGYNEQFF,TGTGCCAGTAGTATTTCGGCGGGAGGTGGCTACAATGAGCAGTTCTTC
TRBD1,-,15,TRBV19,TRBJ1-5,CASSVTGVDNQPQHF,TGTGCCAGTAGTGTAACAGGGGTAGACAATCAGCCCCAGCATTTT
TRBD2,-,15,TRBV6-5,TRBJ2-2,CASSLAGPNTGELFF,TGTGCCAGCAGTTTAGCGGGTCCGAACACCGGGGAGCTGTTTTTT
TRBD2,-,14,TRBV6-5,TRBJ2-3,CASSGTSPTDTQYF,TGTGCCAGCAGCGGGACTAGTCCGACAGATACGCAGTATTTT
-,-,12,TRBV4-1,TRBJ2-7,CASSPNSPVLYF,TGCGCCAGCAGCCCCAACAGTCCCGTACTGTACTTC
-,-,14,TRBV10-3,TRBJ2-1,CAISVTSSYNEQFF,TGTGCCATCAGTGTTACTAGCTCCTACAATGAGCAGTTCTTC
TRBD1,-,13,TRBV2,TRBJ1-2,CASHYRGRSGYTF,TGTGCCAGTCACTACAGGGGGCGTAGCGGCTACACCTTC
TRBD1,-,15,TRBV19,TRBJ2-2,CASSTRDRYTGELFF,TGTGCCAGTAGTACCCGGGACAGATACACCGGGGAGCTGTTTTTT
TRBD1,-,15,TRBV5-1,TRBJ2-5,CASSLSPGGIETQYF,TGCGCCAGCAGCTTGTCGCCAGGGGGCATCGAGACCCAGTACTTC
-,-,14,TRBV5-6,TRBJ2-7,CASSSTGRYYEQYF,TGTGCCAGCAGCTCCACGGGGAGATACTACGAGCAGTACTTC
-,once,11,TRBV29-1,TRBJ2-7,CSVVHTYEQYF,TGCAGCGTTGTTCATACTTACGAGCAGTACTTC
TRBD2,-,16,TRBV11-2,TRBJ2-7,CASSLVLAGQTYEQYF,TGTGCCAGCAGCTTGGTGCTAGCGGGCCAAACCTACGAGCAGTACTTC
-,-,13,TRBV12-3/TRBV12-4,TRBJ2-3,CASSLNLRDTQYF,TGTGCCAGCAGTTTAAATCTCAGAGATACGCAGTATTTT
-,-,17,TRBV4-1,TRBJ2-7,CASSQGYRDSPWDEQYF,TGCGCCAGCAGCCAAGGGTACCGGGACTCCCCCTGGGACGAGCAGTACTTC
TRBD2,-,12,TRBV28,TRBJ2-4,CASRGLAGIQYF,TGTGCCAGCAGGGGACTAGCGGGAATTCAGTACTTC
-,few,15,TRBV1,TRBJ1-2,CTSSQVGLSPYGYTF,TGCACCAGCAGCCAAGTCGGACTCTCGCCCTATGGCTACACCTTC
-,-,13,TRBV6-5,TRBJ1-2,CASSPPGYLLYTF,TGTGCCAGCAGTCCTCCAGGGTACCTCCTTTACACCTTC
-,-,15,TRBV18,TRBJ2-1,CASSPPSTPGGEQFF,TGTGCCAGCTCACCGCCCTCCACCCCGGGTGGTGAGCAGTTCTTC
-,-,16,TRBV27,TRBJ2-1,CASSFSAGAAYNEQFF,TGTGCCAGCAGTTTTTCGGCAGGGGCCGCCTACAATGAGCAGTTCTTC
TRBD2,-,18,TRBV5-4,TRBJ2-1,CASRPGLAGGPGYNEQFF,TGTGCCAGCAGACCAGGACTAGCGGGAGGGCCGGGGTACAATGAGCAGTTCTTC
TRBD1,-,15,TRBV19,TRBJ1-2,CASSIDRTGVRGYTF,TGTGCCAGTAGTATAGATCGGACAGGGGTCCGTGGCTACACCTTC
-,-,14,TRBV28,TRBJ2-5,CASSLTQGRKTQYF,TGTGCCAGCAGTTTAACACAGGGTCGGAAGACCCAGTACTTC
TRBD1,-,15,TRBV5-1,TRBJ1-6,CASSQGQGAGSPLHF,TGCGCCAGCAGCCAAGGACAGGGGGCAGGATCACCCCTCCACTTT